This is a list of T cell receptor beta chains from one sample in a study of a mutant IDH1 vaccine in newly diagnosed glioma. Clones were read by immunoSEQ multiplex PCR, and TCRdb kept only the in-frame ones, dropping some. The table has tens of thousands of clones, 80% to 85% seen once. What these receptors recognize is not known. Material: PBMCs, obtained from a glioma patient whose treatment included an IDH1 peptide vaccine. The receptors were gathered from a young man with glioma. CDR3s leave out the opening cysteine and the closing phenylalanine or tryptophan. Size is stated for part of the rows, as once, few or many counts, or as a class when the clone is expanded.

v_call clone_size cdr3_aa
TRBV13 . ASSSSGKGVKETQY
TRBV25-1 few ASSELGRDLDTEAF
TRBV10-2 . ASYKETQY
TRBV7-6 . ASSPGDSYGYT
TRBV6-5 . ASSHLTGGETQY
TRBV4-1 . ASSQSTRGRGIEAQH
TRBV6-6 . ASNRDSGNTIY
TRBV5-8 . ASSSWVGADTGELF
TRBV20-1 . RGRTGDEQY
TRBV5-5 . ASSLRLDGLEQY
TRBV7-2 . ASSLWGLTYEPNSPLH
TRBV4-2 . ASSQGNTLNYGYT
TRBV7-2 . ASSGDRGEKLF
TRBV2 once ASSADRPNEKLF
TRBV5-1 . ASSHAANQATNIQY
TRBV19 few ASEGKLNTEAF
TRBV29-1 . SVSVRGSGPEAF
TRBV5-6 . ASRGTANWNEQF
TRBV5-1 few ASSYLFRGASIYNEQF
TRBV15 . ATSRGQGGAYSNQPQH
TRBV5-4 . ASSSSQHTDTQY
TRBV28 . ASSLYEVQY
TRBV6-5 . ASSPTTAGQETQY
TRBV11-2 . ASSLDNGAFHASEAF
TRBV19 . ASSIGVLSNQPQH
TRBV27 . ASSKRGDLEAF
TRBV5-1 . ASSPDPTSSYEQY
TRBV28 . ASSLSVGEGNTIY
TRBV15 . ATSRGGGGGWNTEAF